This is a list of T cell receptor beta chains from one sample in a study of monozygotic twins with inflammatory bowel disease. TCRdb re-analyzed the 5' RACE reads; it lists each CDR3 protein once, without DNA. The sample table sets out 400,000 to 500,000 distinct CDR3 sequences. The sequenced sample consisted of blood. The receptors stem from a human donor with ulcerative colitis or Crohn's disease, or a healthy co-twin of an affected twin (not recorded which). CDR3s include the opening cysteine and the closing phenylalanine or tryptophan.

v_gene	j_gene	CDR3aa
TRBV3-1	TRBJ2-7	CASSQGTATSYEQYF
TRBV20-1	TRBJ1-1	CSARGSGQAFF
TRBV18	TRBJ2-7	CASSPRTSVFSYEQYF
TRBV10-2	TRBJ1-6	CASSPLASSYNSPLHF
TRBV11-3	TRBJ2-2	CASSLHTGELFF
TRBV20-1	TRBJ1-6	CSASLQNYNSPLHF
TRBV5-1	TRBJ1-2	CASSPRGEANYGYTF
TRBV7-9	TRBJ1-1	CASSWLGATEAFF
TRBV6-1	TRBJ1-3	CASDRGTGNTIYF
TRBV12-5	TRBJ1-5	CATGVGNQPQHF
TRBV14	TRBJ1-4	CASSPDRGRNEKLFF
TRBV24-1	TRBJ1-2	CATSAGSPSSNYGYTF
TRBV7-3	TRBJ2-3	CASSLASGRSTDTQYF
TRBV12-3/TRBV12-4	TRBJ2-1	CASSLLGSRGNEQFF
TRBV19	TRBJ1-5	CASSHPRGSNSNQPQHF
TRBV7-2	TRBJ2-7	CASSSSRTGVTNEQYF
TRBV10-1	TRBJ1-1	CASSESRGSTEAFF
TRBV6-5	TRBJ1-2	CASSSAGQGGYTF
TRBV20-1	TRBJ2-7	CSARRDRVYEQYF
TRBV5-1	TRBJ1-2	CASSSTGAAGYTF
TRBV7-9	TRBJ1-1	CASSQGRGYTEAFF
TRBV5-1	TRBJ2-5	CASSPAVGGETQYF
TRBV5-1	TRBJ1-4	CASSAHSPGQGPEKLFF
TRBV6-6	TRBJ1-2	CASSPAGAGGYTF
TRBV11-2	TRBJ2-7	CASSWGNEQYF
TRBV19	TRBJ1-2	CASSIALGGIYGYTF
TRBV11-3	TRBJ2-1	CARDQKVRDRGQSSYNEQFF
TRBV19	TRBJ1-2	CASSPGPGDDYGYTF
TRBV3-1	TRBJ2-5	CASSQPGRRGVSQYF
TRBV5-1	TRBJ2-1	CASSFWGGGRDNEQFF
TRBV11-3	TRBJ1-1	CASSFARNTEAFF
TRBV20-1	TRBJ1-1	CSALGGYTEAFF
TRBV4-1	TRBJ2-7	CASSQVQPGREQYF